This note documents a single T cell receptor beta chain sequence. This specimen belongs to a study of blood T cell repertoires in COVID-19. Across the whole study: Both acute and convalescent COVID-19 samples were obtained from the United States, Italy and Spain. T cells, B-cell-depleted T cells, or PBMCs supplied cDNA or gDNA.

V was shortened by 1 base and J by 5 bases, with 6 bases between the two germline ends. The germline gives CDR1 SGDLS, CDR2 YYNGEE. The CDR3 contains 12 residues. Authors' data handling: Reference gene primer amplification in the assay estimated nucleated cell counts. TCRdb keeps only in-frame clones here, not all; method: immunoSEQ multiplex PCR. The D gene and trimming were derived from the DNA, and the V and J assignments and clone size from that table. The sample lists around 160,000 clones; roughly 77% were seen once. Material: peripheral blood. The receptor comes from a human donor in a cohort sampled during active COVID-19. This sequence joins TRBV9 and TRBJ1-1; D unresolved. For the CDR3, the DNA is TGTGCCAGCAGCGTAAGCGAGACTGAAGCTTTCTTT. This translates into CASSVSETEAFF.